This T cell receptor beta chain emerged from a study of human T cells and chemical hapten exposure. The wider study: Across the whole study, which lasted roughly 24 weeks, patients were given diphenylcyclopropenone on the scalp once a week.

TCRdb independently ran MiXCR on the RACE reads; one entry per CDR3 protein. The data contain roughly 74,000 distinct CDR3 sequences, about 31% of them singletons. The sample's time point: patch test 1, 2 weeks after DPC sensitization. The treatment is: therapeutic diphenylcyclopropenone sensitization with weekly scalp DPC. Study outcomes and limitations: Large CDR3 similarity clusters arose significantly more often from expanded TCRs than from controls.

Note on this clonotype: Its cognate antigen is unknown.

Germline V gene data show CDR1 as MNHEY and CDR2 as SVGAGI. The CDR3 is 15 residues long. V lost 0 bases and J lost 6, with 15 bases in between. V gene TRBV6-5 combines with J gene TRBJ2-7, with a tentative D call TRBD1 (8 bases). The clonotype comes from a man aged 35 to 55 with alopecia areata. Some clones in this sample may be carry-over from other donors' samples. The source was whole blood, collected in connection with sensitization to the hapten diphenylcyclopropenone (DPC). CDR3 sequence reads: CASSYSGGTGREQYF. The CDR3 DNA is TGTGCCAGCAGTTACTCGGGGGGGACAGGACGCGAGCAGTACTTC.